This TCR beta chain was sequenced during a study of shared clonotypes between healthy human individuals. Trimming took off 5 bases at V and 6 bases at J, with 20 bases between the two ends. The CDR3 is 15 residues long. Germline lookup yields CDR1 SEHNR and CDR2 FQNEAQ (reference sequence). Study findings and constraints: Donor clonotype sharing was expected to depend on sequencing depth. A generally larger estimated richness was seen in naive subsets than in memory subsets.

Recent vaccinations or acute infections were absent in the healthy HIV-negative adult donors. Per the authors' pipeline: As immunoSEQ supplied junction-only sequences (without quality scores), filtering differed. Method: immunoSEQ multiplex PCR; TCRdb's copy keeps in-frame clones and lacks some. That table is the source of V, J and clone size, and D and trimming were worked out from the DNA. This table has roughly 1.5 million clones, under 99% appearing once. To note about this clone: Antigen specificity is unknown.

V gene TRBV7-9 combines with J gene TRBJ2-7; D gene ambiguous. This clonotype originated in a man aged 25 to 45 in good health. The sequenced sample consisted of naive CD4+ T cells sorted from blood. The subset here: CD45RA+ positively selected. The CDR3 here is CASSALTPGPVEQYF. CDR3 coding DNA: TGTGCCAGCAGCGCACTGACACCTGGGCCTGTCGAGCAGTACTTC.